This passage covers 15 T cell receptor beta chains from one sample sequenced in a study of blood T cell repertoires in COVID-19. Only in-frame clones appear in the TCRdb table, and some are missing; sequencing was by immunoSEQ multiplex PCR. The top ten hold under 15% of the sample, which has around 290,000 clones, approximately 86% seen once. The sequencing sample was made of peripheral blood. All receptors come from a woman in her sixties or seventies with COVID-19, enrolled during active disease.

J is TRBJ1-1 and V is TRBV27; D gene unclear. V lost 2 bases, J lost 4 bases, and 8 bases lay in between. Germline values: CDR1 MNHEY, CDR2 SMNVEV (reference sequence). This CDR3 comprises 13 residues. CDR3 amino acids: CASSLSEVTEAFF. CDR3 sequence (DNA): TGTGCCAGCAGTTTAAGTGAGGTCACTGAAGCTTTCTTT.

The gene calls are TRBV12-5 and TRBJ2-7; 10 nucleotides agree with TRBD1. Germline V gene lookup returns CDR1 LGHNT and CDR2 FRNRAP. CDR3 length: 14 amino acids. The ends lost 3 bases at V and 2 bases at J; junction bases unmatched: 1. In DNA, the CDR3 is TGTGCTAGTGGTTTAGGACAGGGGGCCTACGAGCAGTACTTC. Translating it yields CASGLGQGAYEQYF.

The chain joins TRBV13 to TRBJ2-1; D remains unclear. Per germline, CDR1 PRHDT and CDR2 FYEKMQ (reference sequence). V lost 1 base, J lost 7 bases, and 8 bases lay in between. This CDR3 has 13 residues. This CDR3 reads CASSLVYENEQFF. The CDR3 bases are TGTGCCAGCAGCTTAGTGTATGAGAATGAGCAGTTCTTC.

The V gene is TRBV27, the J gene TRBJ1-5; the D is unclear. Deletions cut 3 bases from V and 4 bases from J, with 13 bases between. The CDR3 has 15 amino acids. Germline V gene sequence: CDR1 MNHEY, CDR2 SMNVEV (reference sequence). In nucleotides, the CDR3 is TGTGCCAGCAGTTTGGTCGGTTTTTTGAATCAGCCCCAGCATTTT. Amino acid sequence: CASSLVGFLNQPQHF.

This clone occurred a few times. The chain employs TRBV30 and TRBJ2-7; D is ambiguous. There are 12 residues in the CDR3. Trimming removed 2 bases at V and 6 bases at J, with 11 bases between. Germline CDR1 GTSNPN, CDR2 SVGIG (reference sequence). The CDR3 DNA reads TGTGCCTGGAGTTATCGGGTGGGCGAGCAGTACTTC. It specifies CAWSYRVGEQYF.

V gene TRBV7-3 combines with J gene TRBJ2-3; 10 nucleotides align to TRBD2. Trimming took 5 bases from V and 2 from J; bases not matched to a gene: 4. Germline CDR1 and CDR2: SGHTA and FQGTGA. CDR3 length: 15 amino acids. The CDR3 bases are TGTGCCAGCAGCCGTCTAGCGGGGGACACAGATACGCAGTATTTT. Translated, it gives CASSRLAGDTDTQYF.

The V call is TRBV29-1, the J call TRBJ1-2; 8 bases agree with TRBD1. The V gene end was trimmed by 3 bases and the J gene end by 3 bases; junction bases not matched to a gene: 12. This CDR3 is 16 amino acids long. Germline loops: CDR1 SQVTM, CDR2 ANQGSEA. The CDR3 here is CSVDGQGISLDYGYTF. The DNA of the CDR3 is TGCAGCGTTGACGGACAGGGCATCAGCCTAGACTATGGCTACACCTTC.

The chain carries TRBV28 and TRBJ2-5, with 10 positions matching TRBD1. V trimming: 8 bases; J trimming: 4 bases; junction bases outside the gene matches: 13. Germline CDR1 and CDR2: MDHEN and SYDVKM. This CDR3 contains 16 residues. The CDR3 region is CASQPTRTGGSETQYF. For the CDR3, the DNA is TGTGCCAGCCAACCCACCAGGACAGGGGGTTCAGAGACCCAGTACTTC.

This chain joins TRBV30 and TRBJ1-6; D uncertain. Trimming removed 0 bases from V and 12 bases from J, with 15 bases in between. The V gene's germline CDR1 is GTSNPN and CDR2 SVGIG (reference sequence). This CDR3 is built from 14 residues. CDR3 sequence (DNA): TGTGCCTGGAGTGTAGGCGGAGTTTTTGGACCCCTCCACTTT. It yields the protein CAWSVGGVFGPLHF.

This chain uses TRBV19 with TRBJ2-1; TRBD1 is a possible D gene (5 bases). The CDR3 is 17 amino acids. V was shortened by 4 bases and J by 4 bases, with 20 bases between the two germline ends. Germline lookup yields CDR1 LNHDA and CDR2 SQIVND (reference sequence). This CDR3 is CASSTALRRQLYNEQFF. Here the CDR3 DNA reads TGTGCCAGTAGTACCGCCCTCCGGCGACAGCTTTACAATGAGCAGTTCTTC.

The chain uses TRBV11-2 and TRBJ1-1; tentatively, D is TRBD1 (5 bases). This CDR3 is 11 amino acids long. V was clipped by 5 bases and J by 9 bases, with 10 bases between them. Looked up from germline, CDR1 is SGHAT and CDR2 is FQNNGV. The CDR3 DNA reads TGTGCCAGCAGCCCGCAGGGTAAAGCTTTCTTT. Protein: CASSPQGKAFF.

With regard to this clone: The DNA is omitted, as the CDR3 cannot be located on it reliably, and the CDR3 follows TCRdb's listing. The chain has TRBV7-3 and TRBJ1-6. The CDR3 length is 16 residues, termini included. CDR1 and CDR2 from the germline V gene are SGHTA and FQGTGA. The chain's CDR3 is CASSSSGGSYNSPLHF.

CDR3 region: CASSGDTGGGWDTEAFF. The CDR3 DNA reads TGTGCCAGCAGCGGAGATACAGGGGGAGGTTGGGACACTGAAGCTTTCTTT. The J gene is TRBJ1-1, the V gene TRBV9, with TRBD1 identical over 8 bases. Germline CDR1 and CDR2: SGDLS and YYNGEE. The CDR3 runs 17 residues. Germline trimming cut 3 bases from V and 3 bases from J; bases unmatched to any gene: 13.

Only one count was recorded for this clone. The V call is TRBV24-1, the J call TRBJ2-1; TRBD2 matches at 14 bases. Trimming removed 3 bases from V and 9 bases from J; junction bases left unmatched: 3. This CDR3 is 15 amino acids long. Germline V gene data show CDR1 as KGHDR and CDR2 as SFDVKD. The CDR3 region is CATSDVTSGGAEQFF. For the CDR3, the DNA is TGTGCCACCAGTGATGTGACTAGCGGGGGGGCTGAGCAGTTCTTC.

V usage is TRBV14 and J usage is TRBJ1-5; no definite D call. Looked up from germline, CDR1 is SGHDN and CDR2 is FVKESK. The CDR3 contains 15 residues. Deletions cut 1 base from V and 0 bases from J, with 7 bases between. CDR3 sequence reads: CASSQGAVSNQPQHF. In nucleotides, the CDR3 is TGTGCCAGCAGCCAAGGTGCAGTTAGCAATCAGCCCCAGCATTTT.